Reported below is one T cell receptor beta chain. Antigen: not known. This CDR3 has 15 residues. V was clipped by 7 bases and J by 0 bases, with 13 bases between them. CDR1 LNHDA and CDR2 SQIVND come from the germline V gene (reference sequence). This sample is part of a study of cytomegalovirus exposure and HLA in healthy donors. Study-wide points: The classifier reportedly diagnosed cytomegalovirus status with high specificity and sensitivity.

13 Jbeta primers and 60 Vbeta primers were used for the PCR. Using immunoSEQ multiplex PCR, the repertoire was profiled, and TCRdb retains in-frame clones only, with some absent. The sample yields roughly 190,000 clones, around 75% seen once. Source material: PBMCs. The J gene is TRBJ2-1, the V gene TRBV19; no reliable D call. The receptor was isolated from a woman younger than 45 in good health and CMV-seronegative. CDR3 amino acids: CASTNSPSSYNEQFF. CDR3 DNA: TGTGCCAGTACCAACTCCCCAAGCTCCTACAATGAGCAGTTCTTC.